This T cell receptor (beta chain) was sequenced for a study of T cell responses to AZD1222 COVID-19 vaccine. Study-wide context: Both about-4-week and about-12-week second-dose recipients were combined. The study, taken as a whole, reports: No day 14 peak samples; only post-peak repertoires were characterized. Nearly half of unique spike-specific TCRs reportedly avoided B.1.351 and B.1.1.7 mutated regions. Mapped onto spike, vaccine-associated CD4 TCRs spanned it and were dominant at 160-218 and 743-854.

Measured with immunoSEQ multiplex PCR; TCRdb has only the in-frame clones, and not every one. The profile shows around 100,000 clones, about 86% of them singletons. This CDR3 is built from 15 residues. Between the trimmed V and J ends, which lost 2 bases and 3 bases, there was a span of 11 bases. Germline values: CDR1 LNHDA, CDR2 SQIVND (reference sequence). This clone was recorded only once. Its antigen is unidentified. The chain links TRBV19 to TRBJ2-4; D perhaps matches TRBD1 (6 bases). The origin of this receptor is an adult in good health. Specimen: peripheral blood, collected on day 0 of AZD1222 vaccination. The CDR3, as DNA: TGTGCCAGTAGTATATCCCGGACAGTCAAAAACATTCAGTACTTC. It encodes CASSISRTVKNIQYF. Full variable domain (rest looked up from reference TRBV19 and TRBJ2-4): DGGITQSPKYLFRKEGQNVTLSCEQNLNHDAMYWYRQDPGQGLRLIYYSQIVNDFQKGDIAEGYSVSREKKESFPLTVTSAQKNPTAFYLCASSISRTVKNIQYFGAGTRLSVL.